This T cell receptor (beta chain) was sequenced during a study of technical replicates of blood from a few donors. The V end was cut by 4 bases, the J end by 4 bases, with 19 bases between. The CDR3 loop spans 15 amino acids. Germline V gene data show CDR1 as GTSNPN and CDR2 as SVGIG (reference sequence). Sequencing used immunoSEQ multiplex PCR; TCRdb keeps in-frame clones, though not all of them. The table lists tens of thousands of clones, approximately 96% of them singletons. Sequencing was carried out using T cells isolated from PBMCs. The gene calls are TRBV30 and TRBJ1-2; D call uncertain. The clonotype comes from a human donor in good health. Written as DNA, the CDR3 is TGTGCCTGGACCCCACGGGGAGAGGGATCCTATGGCTACACCTTC. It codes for CAWTPRGEGSYGYTF.